This is a list of T cell receptor beta chains from one sample in a study of blood T cell repertoires in COVID-19. Assay: immunoSEQ multiplex PCR; the TCRdb copy retains only in-frame clones and omits some. The data contain about 370,000 clones, roughly nine tenths of them singletons. Sequencing was performed on PBMCs or T cells enriched from blood (not recorded which). All receptors derive from a man aged 18 to 29 who had recovered from COVID-19. The CDR3 runs from the conserved cysteine through the conserved F or W. Each record gives: J gene, CDR3 length, D gene, clone size, V gene, CDR3 DNA, CDR3 protein. A D gene is named only where the DNA matches it firmly. Only part of the rows carry a size: once, few, many, or a class if the clone is expanded.

TRBJ2-7,14,.,.,TRBV27,TGTGCCAGCAGTTTATCGATCGAGAGCTACGAGCAGTACTTC,CASSLSIESYEQYF
TRBJ2-7,14,.,.,TRBV10-3,TGTGCCATCAGGCCGGGACTCCTAGAGGGCGAGCAGTACTTC,CAIRPGLLEGEQYF
TRBJ1-4,15,TRBD1,.,TRBV4-1,TGCGCCAGCAGCCAAGCTGGGACAGGGGGAGAAAAACTGTTTTTT,CASSQAGTGGEKLFF
TRBJ2-1,16,TRBD2,.,TRBV6-2/TRBV6-3,TGTGCCAGCAGTCCCTACCTAGCGGGAGGGTGGAATGAGCAGTTCTTC,CASSPYLAGGWNEQFF
TRBJ2-1,15,TRBD2,.,TRBV10-3,TGTGCCATCAGTGACGGTAGCGGGAGGGTTTCCGAGCAGTTCTTC,CAISDGSGRVSEQFF
TRBJ1-5,15,.,.,TRBV19,TGTGCCAGTAGTATTGGGCCCGGGGGGGATCAGCCCCAGCATTTT,CASSIGPGGDQPQHF
TRBJ2-3,15,.,.,TRBV7-2,TGTGCCAGCAGCTTAGGGATGGACAACACAGATACGCAGTATTTT,CASSLGMDNTDTQYF
TRBJ2-7,15,TRBD1,.,TRBV19,TGTGCCAGTAGTGGAAGTCTACAGGGGGCGATCGAGCAGTACTTC,CASSGSLQGAIEQYF
TRBJ2-7,15,TRBD1,.,TRBV5-6,TGTGCCAGCAGCTCGCCGGGACAGTCAATCTACGAGCAGTACTTC,CASSSPGQSIYEQYF
TRBJ1-2,13,TRBD1,.,TRBV19,TGTGCCAGTAGCGCGGGACAGGGAATTGGCTACACCTTC,CASSAGQGIGYTF
TRBJ1-2,16,.,.,TRBV6-5,TGTGCCAGCAGTTACACCTTTGGGACATCTCAGGATGGCTACACCTTC,CASSYTFGTSQDGYTF
TRBJ1-2,15,.,.,TRBV7-6,TGTGCCAGCAGCTCCCCCGGGGGGAGGAGAGATGGCTACACCTTC,CASSSPGGRRDGYTF
TRBJ2-7,13,.,.,TRBV27,TGTGCCAGCAGTGGTAGGGGCATCCACGAGCAGTACTTC,CASSGRGIHEQYF
TRBJ1-6,12,.,.,TRBV19,TGTGCCAGTAGGACAGTCGATTCACCCCTCCACTTT,CASRTVDSPLHF
TRBJ1-2,13,.,.,TRBV24-1,TGTGCCACCAGTGATTTAGGGGACTATGGCTACACCTTC,CATSDLGDYGYTF
TRBJ2-2,16,TRBD1,.,TRBV5-1,TGCGCCAGCAGCTGGACAGGGCCGGGTAACACCGGGGAGCTGTTTTTT,CASSWTGPGNTGELFF
TRBJ2-1,13,.,.,TRBV12-3/TRBV12-4,TGTGCCAGCAGCCCTGACAGCGTCAATGAGCAGTTCTTC,CASSPDSVNEQFF
TRBJ2-7,18,TRBD2,.,TRBV7-8,TGTGCCAGCAGCCTTTCAAATACCACTAGCGGGAGCTCCTACGAGCAGTACTTC,CASSLSNTTSGSSYEQYF
TRBJ2-3,14,TRBD2,.,TRBV7-3,TGTGCCAGCAGCTTATGGGGGGGTGCAGATACGCAGTATTTT,CASSLWGGADTQYF
TRBJ1-2,13,.,.,TRBV14,TGTGCCAGCAGCCAAGGTCTGGGAGGAGGCTACACCTTC,CASSQGLGGGYTF
TRBJ1-2,16,.,once,TRBV2,TGTGCCAGCAGTGTCCGCAGCGGGGTAGCTAACTATGGCTACACCTTC,CASSVRSGVANYGYTF
TRBJ1-1,14,TRBD1,.,TRBV5-1,TGCGCCAGCAGCTGGACAGGGGGAACCACTGAAGCTTTCTTT,CASSWTGGTTEAFF
TRBJ2-5,14,TRBD1,.,TRBV2,TGTGCCAGCAGGGCTACGGGACAGGAAGAGACCCAGTACTTC,CASRATGQEETQYF
TRBJ2-1,11,.,.,TRBV2,TGTGCCAGCAGCGAGGCCTATGAGCAGTTCTTC,CASSEAYEQFF
TRBJ2-6,15,.,.,TRBV5-5,TGTGCCAGCAGCTCAATTAGCTCTGGGGCCAACGTCCTGACTTTC,CASSSISSGANVLTF
TRBJ1-2,14,TRBD1,.,TRBV28,TGTGCCAGCAGTTTGAGACAGGGGGCCTATGGCTACACCTTC,CASSLRQGAYGYTF
TRBJ2-5,13,.,.,TRBV4-1,TGCGCCAGCAGCCAACGGGGAGAAGAGACCCAGTACTTC,CASSQRGEETQYF
TRBJ2-1,13,.,.,TRBV7-3,TGTGCCAGCAGCCCGGCTACTAGATATGAGCAGTTCTTC,CASSPATRYEQFF
TRBJ2-7,13,.,.,TRBV6-5,TGTGCCAGCAGGTTTACGGACTACCACGAGCAGTACTTC,CASRFTDYHEQYF
TRBJ1-3,16,.,.,TRBV5-1,TGCGCCAGCAGCTTGGACAGGATGCTATCTGGAAACACCATATATTTT,CASSLDRMLSGNTIYF
TRBJ1-5,15,.,.,TRBV28,TGTGCCAGCAGTTTCCGACGGACCCCAGGGCAGCCCCAGCATTTT,CASSFRRTPGQPQHF
TRBJ2-3,16,TRBD2,.,TRBV30,TGTGCCTGGAGTCCAAGACTAGCGGGAGGGAGCTATACGCAGTATTTT,CAWSPRLAGGSYTQYF
TRBJ2-1,15,.,.,TRBV6-2/TRBV6-3,TGTGCCAGCAGTTATGGAGGTAGGCCCTACAATGAGCAGTTCTTC,CASSYGGRPYNEQFF
TRBJ1-1,14,.,.,TRBV6-1,TGTGCCAGCAGTGAAAACCCACAGTACACTGAAGCTTTCTTT,CASSENPQYTEAFF
TRBJ2-7,12,TRBD2,.,TRBV14,TGTGCCAGCGGATCTTGGGGGGGCGAGCAGTACTTC,CASGSWGGEQYF
TRBJ2-7,15,TRBD1,.,TRBV30,TGTGCCTGGAGTGTAATCCGGGACAGGTCCTACGAGCAGTACTTC,CAWSVIRDRSYEQYF
TRBJ2-5,14,TRBD1,once,TRBV7-2,TGTGCCAGCAGCTTAGGGACAGGGGCGGGAACCCAGTACTTC,CASSLGTGAGTQYF
TRBJ1-5,16,TRBD1,.,TRBV7-3,TGTGCCAGCAGCTTAGCCCGGGACAGGGAGAATCAGCCCCAGCATTTT,CASSLARDRENQPQHF
TRBJ2-1,16,TRBD2,few,TRBV18,TGTGCCAGCTCACCAGAACCGGGACTACTGTACAATGAGCAGTTCTTC,CASSPEPGLLYNEQFF
TRBJ2-7,16,TRBD2,.,TRBV5-5,TGTGCCAGCAGCAAGTTAGCGGGAGGGTTCTCCTACGAGCAGTACTTC,CASSKLAGGFSYEQYF
TRBJ1-4,13,.,few,TRBV18,TGTGCCAGCTCACCACAGGGAGGAGAAAAACTGTTTTTT,CASSPQGGEKLFF
TRBJ2-3,16,TRBD2,.,TRBV7-6,TGTGCCAGCAGCTCCTCGGGACTAGCGGGCACAGATACGCAGTATTTT,CASSSSGLAGTDTQYF
TRBJ2-7,14,.,few,TRBV18,TGTGCCAGCTCACCTGACAGGATTTTTTACGAGCAGTACTTC,CASSPDRIFYEQYF
TRBJ1-1,13,.,.,TRBV19,TGTGCCAGTAGTCACGGACTCTTGACTGAAGCTTTCTTT,CASSHGLLTEAFF
TRBJ1-5,15,.,.,TRBV5-6,TGTGCCAGCAGCTTGGGCCCCAGAGGTGGACAGCCCCAGCATTTT,CASSLGPRGGQPQHF
TRBJ1-4,14,.,.,TRBV9,TGTGCCAGCAGCGAGGCCGGGGGGAATGAAAAACTGTTTTTT,CASSEAGGNEKLFF
TRBJ2-2,14,.,once,TRBV28,TGTGCCAGCAGAACGGGACAGAACACCGGGGAGCTGTTTTTT,CASRTGQNTGELFF
TRBJ1-2,15,.,.,TRBV25-1,TGTGCCAGCAGTGAACAGGGAGGGGTAATGGATGGCTACACCTTC,CASSEQGGVMDGYTF
TRBJ2-4,14,TRBD1,.,TRBV27,TGTGCCAGCAGCCCTGACAGGGTCAAAAACATTCAGTACTTC,CASSPDRVKNIQYF
TRBJ2-3,16,.,.,TRBV3-1/TRBV3-2,TGTGCCAGCAGCCAAGAGCGAGGTACTAGCACAGATACGCAGTATTTT,CASSQERGTSTDTQYF
TRBJ1-4,14,.,.,TRBV18,TGTGCCAGCTCCGGGGGACGTGATGGAGGAAAACTGTTTTTT,CASSGGRDGGKLFF
TRBJ2-5,12,.,.,TRBV5-6,TGTGCCAGCAGTTGGTCAGGGGTGACCCAGTACTTC,CASSWSGVTQYF
TRBJ2-5,15,TRBD2,.,TRBV30,TGTGCCTGGGCGGCGGGACTAGCGGGAGGGGAGACCCAGTACTTC,CAWAAGLAGGETQYF
TRBJ1-2,12,.,.,TRBV12-3/TRBV12-4,TGTGCCAGCAGTTGGGCAAACTATGGCTACACCTTC,CASSWANYGYTF
TRBJ1-3,16,TRBD1,.,TRBV28,TGTGCCAGCACCCTTTCACCGGGACAGACTGGAAACACCATATATTTT,CASTLSPGQTGNTIYF
TRBJ2-3,18,.,.,TRBV9,TGTGCCAGCAGCGTACTCCCCCTAGGGCGGGAACTGGGAGATACGCAGTATTTT,CASSVLPLGRELGDTQYF
TRBJ1-3,15,TRBD1,.,TRBV6-5,TGTGCCAGCAGTTACTCCGGGACAGGGAGAAACACCATATATTTT,CASSYSGTGRNTIYF
TRBJ2-2,15,.,.,TRBV4-1,TGCGCCAGCAGCCAAGTCGAGACAGAGACCGGGGAGCTGTTTTTT,CASSQVETETGELFF
TRBJ1-1,14,.,.,TRBV18,TGTGCCAGCTCACTGGCAGTCTCGAACACTGAAGCTTTCTTT,CASSLAVSNTEAFF